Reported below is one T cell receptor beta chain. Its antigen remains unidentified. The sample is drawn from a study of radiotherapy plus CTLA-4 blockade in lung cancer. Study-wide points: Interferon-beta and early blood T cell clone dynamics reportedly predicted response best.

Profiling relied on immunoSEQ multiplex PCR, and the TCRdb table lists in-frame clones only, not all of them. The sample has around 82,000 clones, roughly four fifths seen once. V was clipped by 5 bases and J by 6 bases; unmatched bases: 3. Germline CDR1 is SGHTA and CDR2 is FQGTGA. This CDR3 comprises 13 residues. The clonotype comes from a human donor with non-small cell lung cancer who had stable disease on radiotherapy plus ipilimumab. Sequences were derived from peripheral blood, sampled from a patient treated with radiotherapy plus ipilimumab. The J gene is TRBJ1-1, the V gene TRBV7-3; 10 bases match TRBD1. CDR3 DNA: TGTGCCAGCAGCCCGGGGACAGGGGCTGAAGCTTTCTTT. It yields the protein CASSPGTGAEAFF.